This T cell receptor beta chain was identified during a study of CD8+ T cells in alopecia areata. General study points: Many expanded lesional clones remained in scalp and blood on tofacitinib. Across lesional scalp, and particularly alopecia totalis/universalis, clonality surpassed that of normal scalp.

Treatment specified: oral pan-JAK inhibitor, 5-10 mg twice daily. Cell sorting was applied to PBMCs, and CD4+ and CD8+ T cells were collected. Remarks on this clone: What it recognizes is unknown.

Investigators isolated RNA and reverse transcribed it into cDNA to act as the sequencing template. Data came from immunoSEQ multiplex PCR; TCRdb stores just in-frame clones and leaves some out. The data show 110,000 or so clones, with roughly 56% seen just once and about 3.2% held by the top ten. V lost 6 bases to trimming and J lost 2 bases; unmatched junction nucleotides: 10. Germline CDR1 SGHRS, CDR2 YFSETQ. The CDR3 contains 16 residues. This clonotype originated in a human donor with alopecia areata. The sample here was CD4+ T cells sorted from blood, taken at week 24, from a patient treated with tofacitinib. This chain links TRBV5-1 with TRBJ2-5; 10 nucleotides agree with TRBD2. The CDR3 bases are TGCGCCAGCAAGTTAGCGGGGGGCCTCCCTCAAGAGACCCAGTACTTC. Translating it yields CASKLAGGLPQETQYF.